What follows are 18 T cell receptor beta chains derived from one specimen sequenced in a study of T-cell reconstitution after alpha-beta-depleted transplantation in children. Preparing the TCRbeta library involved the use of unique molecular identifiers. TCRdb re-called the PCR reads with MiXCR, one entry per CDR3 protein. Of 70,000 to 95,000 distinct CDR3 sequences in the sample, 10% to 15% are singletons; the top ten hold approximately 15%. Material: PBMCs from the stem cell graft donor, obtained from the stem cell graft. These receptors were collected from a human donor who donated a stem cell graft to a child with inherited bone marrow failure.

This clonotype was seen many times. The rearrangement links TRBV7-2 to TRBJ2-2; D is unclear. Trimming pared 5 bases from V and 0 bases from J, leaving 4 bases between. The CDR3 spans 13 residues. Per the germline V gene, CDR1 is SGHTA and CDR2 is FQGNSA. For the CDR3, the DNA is TGTGCCAGCAGCCTAACGAACACCGGGGAGCTGTTTTTT. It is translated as CASSLTNTGELFF. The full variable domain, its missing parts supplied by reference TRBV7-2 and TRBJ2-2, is GAGVSQSPSNKVTEKGKDVELRCDPISGHTALYWYRQSLGQGLEFLIYFQGNSAPDKSGLPSDRFSAERTGGSVSTLTIQRTQQEDSAVYLCASSLTNTGELFFGEGSRLTVL.

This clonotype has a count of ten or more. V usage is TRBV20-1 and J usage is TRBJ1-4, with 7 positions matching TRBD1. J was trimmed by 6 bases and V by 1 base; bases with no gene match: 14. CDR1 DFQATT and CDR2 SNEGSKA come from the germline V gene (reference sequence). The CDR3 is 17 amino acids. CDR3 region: CSARVRAQTTGHEKLFF. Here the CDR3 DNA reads TGCAGTGCTAGAGTCAGAGCTCAGACGACAGGGCATGAAAAACTGTTTTTT.

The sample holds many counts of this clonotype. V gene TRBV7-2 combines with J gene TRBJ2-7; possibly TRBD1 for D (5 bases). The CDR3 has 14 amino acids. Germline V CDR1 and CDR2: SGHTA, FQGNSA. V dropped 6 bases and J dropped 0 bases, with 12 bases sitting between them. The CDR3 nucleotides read TGTGCCAGCAGAGGTACAGGCTACTCCTACGAGCAGTACTTC. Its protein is CASRGTGYSYEQYF.

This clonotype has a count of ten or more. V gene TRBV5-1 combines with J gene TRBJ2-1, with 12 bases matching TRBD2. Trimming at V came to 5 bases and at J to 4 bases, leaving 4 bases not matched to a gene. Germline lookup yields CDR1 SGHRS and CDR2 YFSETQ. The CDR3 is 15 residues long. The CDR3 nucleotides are TGCGCCAGCAGACTCGGACTAGCGGGATACAATGAGCAGTTCTTC. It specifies CASRLGLAGYNEQFF. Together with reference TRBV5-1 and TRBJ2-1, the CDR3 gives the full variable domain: KAGVTQTPRYLIKTRGQQVTLSCSPISGHRSVSWYQQTPGQGLQFLFEYFSETQRNKGNFPGRFSGRQFSNSRSEMNVSTLELGDSALYLCASRLGLAGYNEQFFGPGTRLTVL.

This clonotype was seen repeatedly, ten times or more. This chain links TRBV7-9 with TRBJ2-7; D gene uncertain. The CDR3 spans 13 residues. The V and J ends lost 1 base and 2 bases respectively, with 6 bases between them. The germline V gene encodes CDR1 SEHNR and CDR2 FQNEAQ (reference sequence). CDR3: CASSLDVTYEQYF. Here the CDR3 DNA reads TGTGCCAGCAGCTTAGACGTGACCTACGAGCAGTACTTC.

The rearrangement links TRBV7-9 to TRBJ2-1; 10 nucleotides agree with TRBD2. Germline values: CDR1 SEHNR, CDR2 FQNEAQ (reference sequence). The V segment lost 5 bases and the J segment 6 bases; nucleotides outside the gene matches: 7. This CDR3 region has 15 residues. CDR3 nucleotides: TGTGCCAGCAGCCGAAGGACTAGCGGAACCAATGAGCAGTTCTTC. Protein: CASSRRTSGTNEQFF.

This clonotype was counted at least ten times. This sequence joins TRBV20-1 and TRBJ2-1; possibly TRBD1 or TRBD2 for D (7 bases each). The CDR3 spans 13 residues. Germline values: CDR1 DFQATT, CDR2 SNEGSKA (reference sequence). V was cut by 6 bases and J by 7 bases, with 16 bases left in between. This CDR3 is CSAKRGQRNEQFF. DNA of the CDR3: TGCAGTGCCAAGCGGGGACAGCGGAATGAGCAGTTCTTC.

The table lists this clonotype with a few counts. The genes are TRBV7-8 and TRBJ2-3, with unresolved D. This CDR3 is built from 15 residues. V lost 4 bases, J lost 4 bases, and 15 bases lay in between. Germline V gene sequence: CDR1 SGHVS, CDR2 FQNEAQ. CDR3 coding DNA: TGTGCCAGCAGCTCCCAACGGGCCAATGCAGATACGCAGTATTTT. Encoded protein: CASSSQRANADTQYF.

CDR3 protein: CASSHPWDRAIGSYEQYF. The CDR3 nucleotides read TGCGCCAGCAGCCACCCCTGGGACAGGGCCATTGGGTCCTACGAGCAGTACTTC. This chain joins TRBV4-1 and TRBJ2-7, with TRBD1 matching 9 bases. The germline V gene encodes CDR1 MGHRA and CDR2 YSYEKL. The CDR3 totals 18 residues. The V gene end was trimmed by 3 bases and the J gene end by 1 base; junction bases not matched to a gene: 13.

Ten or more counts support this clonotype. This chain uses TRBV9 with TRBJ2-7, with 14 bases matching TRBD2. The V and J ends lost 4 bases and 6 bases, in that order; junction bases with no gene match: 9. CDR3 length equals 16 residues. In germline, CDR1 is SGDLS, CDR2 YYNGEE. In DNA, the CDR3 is TGTGCCAGCAGCCCAAGGACTAGCGGGAGGTCTGGCGAGCAGTACTTC. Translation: CASSPRTSGRSGEQYF.

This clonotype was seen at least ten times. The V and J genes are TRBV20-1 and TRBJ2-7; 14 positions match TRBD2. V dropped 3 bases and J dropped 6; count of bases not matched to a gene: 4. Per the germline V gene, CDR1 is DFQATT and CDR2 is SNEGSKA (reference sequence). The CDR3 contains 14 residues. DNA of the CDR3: TGCAGTGCTAGCAGACTAGCGGGAGGGCGCGAGCAGTACTTC. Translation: CSASRLAGGREQYF.

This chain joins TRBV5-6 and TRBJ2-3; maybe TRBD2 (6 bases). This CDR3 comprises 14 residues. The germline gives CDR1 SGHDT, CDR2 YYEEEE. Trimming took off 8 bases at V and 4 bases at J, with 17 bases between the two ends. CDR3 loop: CARGPRGDSDTQYF. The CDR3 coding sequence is TGTGCCAGGGGCCCCCGAGGGGACTCAGATACGCAGTATTTT.

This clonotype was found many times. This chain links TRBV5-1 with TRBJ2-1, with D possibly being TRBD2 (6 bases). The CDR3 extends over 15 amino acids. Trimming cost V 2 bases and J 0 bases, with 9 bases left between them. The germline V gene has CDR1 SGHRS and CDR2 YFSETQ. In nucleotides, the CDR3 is TGCGCCAGCAGCTTTAGCGGAAGCTCCTACAATGAGCAGTTCTTC. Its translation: CASSFSGSSYNEQFF.

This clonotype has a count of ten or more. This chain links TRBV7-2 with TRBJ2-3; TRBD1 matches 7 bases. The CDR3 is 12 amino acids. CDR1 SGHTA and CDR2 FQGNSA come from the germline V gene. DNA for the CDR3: TGTGCTGCGAAGGGGGCCGGAGATACGCAGTATTTT. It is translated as CAAKGAGDTQYF.

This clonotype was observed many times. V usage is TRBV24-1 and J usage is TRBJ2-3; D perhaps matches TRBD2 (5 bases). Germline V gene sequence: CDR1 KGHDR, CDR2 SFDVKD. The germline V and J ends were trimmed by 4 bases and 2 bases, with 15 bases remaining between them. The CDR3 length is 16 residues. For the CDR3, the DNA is TGTGCCACCAGTGACCTAAGCGGAGCGACCACAGATACGCAGTATTTT. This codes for CATSDLSGATTDTQYF.

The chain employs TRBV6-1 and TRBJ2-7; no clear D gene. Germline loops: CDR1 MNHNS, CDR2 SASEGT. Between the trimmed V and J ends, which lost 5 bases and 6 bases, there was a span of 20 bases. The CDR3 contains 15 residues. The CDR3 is CASSLKPRQSGEQYF. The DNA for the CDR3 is TGTGCCAGCAGTCTTAAACCGAGGCAATCGGGCGAGCAGTACTTC.

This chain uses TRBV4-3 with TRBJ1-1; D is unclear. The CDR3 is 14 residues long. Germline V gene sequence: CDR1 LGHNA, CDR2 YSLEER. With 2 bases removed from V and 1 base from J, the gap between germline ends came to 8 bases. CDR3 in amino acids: CASSQQVWNTEAFF. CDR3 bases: TGCGCCAGCAGCCAACAGGTTTGGAACACTGAAGCTTTCTTT.

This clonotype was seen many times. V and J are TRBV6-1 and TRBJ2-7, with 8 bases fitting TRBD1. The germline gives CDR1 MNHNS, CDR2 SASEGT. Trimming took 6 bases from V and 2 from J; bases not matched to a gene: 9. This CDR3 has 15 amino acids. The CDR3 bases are TGTGCCAGCAGCCCCCTCCCGGACAGGGCCTACGAGCAGTACTTC. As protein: CASSPLPDRAYEQYF.